This TCR beta chain was sequenced for a study of Ad26.COV2.S vaccination and SARS-CoV-2 variants. Overall study context: Each vaccinee took Ad26.COV2.S intramuscularly, once or twice 56 days apart.

Here immunoSEQ multiplex PCR was the method, and the copy in TCRdb shows in-frame clones only, minus some. The top ten clones hold roughly 3.1% of a sample with roughly 380,000 clones, 70% to 90% of them seen once. The V and J ends lost 2 bases and 3 bases respectively, with 8 bases between them. The CDR3 contains 13 residues. Germline CDR1 reads MDHEN; CDR2 reads SYDVKM. Treatment specified: some 19 received Ad26.COV2.S at low or high dose, single or two shots; about 5 received placebo; per-sample allocation not given. The samples date from day 63 after the first vaccine or placebo injection. Vaccination employed an Ad26 vector expressing the Wuhan-strain SARS-CoV-2 spike.

The chain recombines TRBV28 with TRBJ2-7, with D maybe TRBD1 (5 bases). This TCR came from a person aged 18-60 years who received the Ad26.COV2.S COVID-19 vaccine or a placebo. The source was peripheral blood, collected in a trial of Ad26.COV2.S vaccine versus placebo. CDR3 nucleotide sequence: TGTGCCAGCAGTTTACAGGGAAGCTACGAGCAGTACTTC. Translation: CASSLQGSYEQYF.